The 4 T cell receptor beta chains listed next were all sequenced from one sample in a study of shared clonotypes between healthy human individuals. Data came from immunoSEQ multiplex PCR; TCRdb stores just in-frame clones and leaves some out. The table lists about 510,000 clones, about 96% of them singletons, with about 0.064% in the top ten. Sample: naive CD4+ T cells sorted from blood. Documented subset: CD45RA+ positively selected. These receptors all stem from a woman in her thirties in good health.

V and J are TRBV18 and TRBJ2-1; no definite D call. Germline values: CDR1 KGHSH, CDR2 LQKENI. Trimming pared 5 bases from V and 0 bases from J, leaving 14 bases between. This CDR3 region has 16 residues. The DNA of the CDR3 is TGTGCCAGCTCATCTCGCTCAGGTGTCTCCTACAATGAGCAGTTCTTC. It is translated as CASSSRSGVSYNEQFF.

DNA for the CDR3: TGTGCCATCAGTGAAATTGGGCTAGCGGGGTTCTCTGGGGCCAACGTCCTGACTTTC. It codes for CAISEIGLAGFSGANVLTF. This chain connects TRBV10-3 to TRBJ2-6; 9 bases align to TRBD2. Germline CDR1 reads ENHRY; CDR2 reads SYGVKD. The CDR3 has 19 residues. After removal of 3 bases from V and 0 bases from J, the junction contained 9 bases not matched to a gene.

CDR3 sequence (DNA): TGTGCCAGCAGACCACCTAGCGGGAGAAGCACCGGGGAGCTGTTTTTT. Translation: CASRPPSGRSTGELFF. J is TRBJ2-2 and V is TRBV2, with 10 bases that match TRBD2. The V gene end was trimmed by 6 bases and the J gene end by 4 bases; junction bases not matched to a gene: 8. The germline V gene encodes CDR1 SNHLY and CDR2 FYNNEI. This CDR3 comprises 16 residues.

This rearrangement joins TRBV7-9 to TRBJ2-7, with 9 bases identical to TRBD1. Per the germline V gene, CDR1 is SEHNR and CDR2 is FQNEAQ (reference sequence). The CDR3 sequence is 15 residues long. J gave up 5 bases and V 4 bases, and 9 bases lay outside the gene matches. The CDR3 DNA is TGTGCCAGCAGCTCCGGGACAGGGAGTCGCGACGAGCAGTACTTC. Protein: CASSSGTGSRDEQYF.